This TCR beta chain was retrieved from a study of T cell changes during pregnancy in multiple sclerosis (dated by TCRdb to the late 2010s). Describing the broader study: In women with multiple sclerosis, the researchers looked at how the T cell repertoire shifted as pregnancy progressed.

The method behind the library was the immunoSEQ multiplex PCR assay. The clones in this table, taken by TCRdb from immuneACCESS, are in-frame only. Not every clone is retained; where verified, under half of the shortfall comes from an unresolved V gene, and the cause of the rest is unknown. For this sample there are some 80,000 clones; more than 90% appear just once. The ten most abundant clones make up about 1.2% of the sample. Concerning this clone: What antigen it recognizes has not been identified. It has no much larger one-base neighbor in the sample; base qualities were not kept.

V and J are truncated by 0 bases and 3 bases respectively, leaving an intervening sequence of 12 bases. The CDR3 runs 16 amino acids, cysteine and phenylalanine included. Only CDR3 DNA is held: 48 bases, read in frame from base 1. CDR1 MNHEY and CDR2 SVGAGI were looked up in the germline V gene. Material: peripheral blood, obtained in the second trimester of pregnancy. This TCR was recovered from a female donor with multiple sclerosis, enrolled in a pregnancy study. The chain couples TRBV6-5 to TRBJ2-1; possibly the D gene is TRBD2, per 6 matching bases. CDR3 region: CASSYSAEGVYNEQFF. DNA sequence: TGTGCCAGCAGTTACTCGGCGGAGGGAGTCTACAATGAGCAGTTCTTC.